The 2 T cell receptor beta chains below all came from one sample that was sequenced in a study of graft-versus-host responses after intestinal transplantation. The assay was immunoSEQ multiplex PCR, and TCRdb's table has in-frame clones only and misses some. The table includes almost 85,000 clones, roughly 89% detected once. Antigens for these TCRs are unknown. Sequencing was performed on unstimulated CD4+ T cells sorted from spleen or lymph node cells, taken before intestinal transplant. The origin of the receptors is a human donor who received an intestinal transplant.

V and J are TRBV5-1 and TRBJ1-2; TRBD1 might be the D (5 bases). The CDR3 covers 15 residues. Trimming shortened V by 0 bases and J by 3 bases, and 12 bases separated the two germline ends. Germline V CDR1 and CDR2: SGHRS, YFSETQ. CDR3: CASSLGAGMDYGYTF. The CDR3 DNA reads as TGCGCCAGCAGCTTGGGGGCAGGGATGGACTATGGCTACACCTTC. Full variable domain (rest looked up from reference TRBV5-1 and TRBJ1-2): KAGVTQTPRYLIKTRGQQVTLSCSPISGHRSVSWYQQTPGQGLQFLFEYFSETQRNKGNFPGRFSGRQFSNSRSEMNVSTLELGDSALYLCASSLGAGMDYGYTFGSGTRLTVV.

This rearrangement joins TRBV5-5 to TRBJ1-2, with D uncertain. The V gene's germline CDR1 is SGHKS and CDR2 YYEKEE (reference sequence). Between the trimmed V and J ends, which lost 1 base and 1 base, there was a span of 11 bases. CDR3 length: 15 amino acids. As DNA, the CDR3 is TGTGCCAGCAGCTTGACTTACGCACTTAACTATGGCTACACCTTC. It translates to CASSLTYALNYGYTF.